Listed below are T cell receptor beta chains from one sample, sequenced in a study of T cells in Graves' hyperthyroidism and ophthalmopathy. TCRdb analysed the multiplex PCR reads with MiXCR anew, one entry per CDR3 protein. The table includes fewer than 450,000 distinct CDR3 sequences, about a sixth detected once. The sample taken for sequencing was blood. The receptors originated from a woman in her twenties or thirties with Graves' hyperthyroidism that later progressed to Graves' ophthalmopathy. The conserved cysteine and the conserved F or W are not part of the CDR3 here.

j_gene | v_gene | CDR3aa
TRBJ1-4 | TRBV4-2 | ASSTDSRPATNEKLF
TRBJ1-5 | TRBV18 | ASSLRQGFNQPQH
TRBJ2-1 | TRBV6-1 | ASSDPGLASHNEQF
TRBJ2-7 | TRBV27 | ASSSSGGGAYEQY
TRBJ2-2 | TRBV11-2 | ASSRFNLAGGIAGELF
TRBJ2-5 | TRBV28 | ASSFRQSQETQY
TRBJ2-1 | TRBV28 | ASSSLGTSGNQEQF
TRBJ2-5 | TRBV5-1 | ASSFPLAGIETQY
TRBJ2-2 | TRBV19 | ASEGGGYTGELF
TRBJ1-5 | TRBV7-2 | ASSLTPNGQPQH
TRBJ1-5 | TRBV12-3/TRBV12-4 | ASSVSWNQPQH
TRBJ1-5 | TRBV6-1 | ASSESWGSRVEPQH
TRBJ2-5 | TRBV12-3/TRBV12-4 | ASSPGMGGQETQY